Below are 9 T cell receptor beta chains sequenced from a single sample in a study of shared clonotypes between healthy human individuals. Method: immunoSEQ multiplex PCR; TCRdb's copy keeps in-frame clones and lacks some. The sample has roughly 700,000 clones, roughly 88% seen once. Sequencing was carried out using memory CD8+ T cells from PBMCs. Subset here: CD45RO+ cells pooled with CCR7-negative TemRA cells. These receptors came from a man in his late teens or twenties in good health. Some clones in this sample may be carry-over from other donors' samples.

The chain employs TRBV14 and TRBJ2-1; 7 nucleotides align to TRBD1. Germline V gives CDR1 SGHDN, CDR2 FVKESK. V lost 5 bases, J lost 5 bases, and 9 bases stayed unmatched. The CDR3 runs 15 residues. For the CDR3, the DNA is TGTGCCAGCAGCTCGGACAGGTGGTTGGACAATGAGCAGTTCTTC. The encoded protein is CASSSDRWLDNEQFF.

The genes are TRBV12-5 and TRBJ2-2; D is ambiguous. The CDR3 covers 12 residues. V gave up 1 base and J gave up 6 bases, with 3 bases separating them. CDR1 is LGHNT and CDR2 is FRNRAP in the germline V gene. DNA of the CDR3: TGTGCTAGTGGTTTGGATCCCGGGGAGCTGTTTTTT. This sequence encodes CASGLDPGELFF.

This chain connects TRBV15 to TRBJ2-2; D perhaps matches TRBD2 (6 bases). Germline V gives CDR1 LNHNV, CDR2 YYDKDF (reference sequence). The CDR3 runs to 17 residues. With 3 bases removed from V and 6 bases from J, the gap between germline ends came to 20 bases. The CDR3 protein is CATSRARGRSFSGELFF. The CDR3, as DNA: TGTGCCACCAGCAGGGCTCGGGGGAGAAGCTTCTCCGGGGAGCTGTTTTTT.

V and J are TRBV28 and TRBJ1-2; 7 bases fit TRBD1. This CDR3 is 14 amino acids long. The germline V gene encodes CDR1 MDHEN and CDR2 SYDVKM. V was pared by 4 bases and J by 4 bases, with 6 bases of the junction left unmatched. CDR3 sequence (DNA): TGTGCCAGCAGTTCCTACAGGGGTTCCTATGGCTACACCTTC. This sequence encodes CASSSYRGSYGYTF.

The genes are TRBV4-1 and TRBJ2-1; 8 bases align to TRBD2. The CDR3 has 13 amino acids. Germline lookup yields CDR1 MGHRA and CDR2 YSYEKL. The ends lost 3 bases at V and 10 bases at J; junction bases unmatched: 5. CDR3 sequence (DNA): TGCGCCAGCAGCCAGGTAGCGGGAAGCGAGCAGTTCTTC. It is translated as CASSQVAGSEQFF.

This chain joins TRBV9 and TRBJ2-2, with 7 bases that match TRBD2. This CDR3 spans 14 amino acids. Germline V gene lookup returns CDR1 SGDLS and CDR2 YYNGEE. Trimming took 3 bases from V and 3 from J; bases not matched to a gene: 2. The CDR3 is CASSGTRDTGELFF. CDR3 coding DNA: TGTGCCAGCAGCGGGACTAGAGACACCGGGGAGCTGTTTTTT.

This chain joins TRBV7-8 and TRBJ2-1; 8 nucleotides agree with TRBD2. V lost 1 base to trimming and J lost 8 bases; unmatched junction nucleotides: 1. Germline lookup yields CDR1 SGHVS and CDR2 FQNEAQ. This CDR3 region has 13 residues. This CDR3 is CASSLVTSDEQFF. DNA for the CDR3: TGTGCCAGCAGCTTAGTGACTAGCGATGAGCAGTTCTTC.

This chain connects TRBV9 to TRBJ2-1; D remains unclear. CDR1 and CDR2 (germline): SGDLS, YYNGEE. The V end lost 1 base, the J end lost 3 bases, and 14 bases lay between the germline ends. This CDR3 has 16 residues. CDR3 amino acids: CASSVNLGVGYNEQFF. CDR3 nucleotide sequence: TGTGCCAGCAGCGTAAATCTTGGGGTAGGCTACAATGAGCAGTTCTTC. Variable domain in full (rest from reference TRBV9 and TRBJ2-1): DSGVTQTPKHLITATGQRVTLRCSPRSGDLSVYWYQQSLDQGLQFLIQYYNGEERAKGNILERFSAQQFPDLHSELNLSSLELGDSALYFCASSVNLGVGYNEQFFGPGTRLTVL.

About this clone itself: Different DNA sequences within this sample yield the same CDR3. The chain joins TRBV28 to TRBJ2-7; D is ambiguous. Germline values: CDR1 MDHEN, CDR2 SYDVKM. The CDR3 is made up of 11 amino acids. V shed 6 bases and J shed 4 bases, with 7 bases lying between them. The chain's CDR3 is CASSLQYEQYF. The DNA of the CDR3 is TGTGCCAGCAGCCTACAATACGAGCAGTACTTC.